Shown below are 31 T cell receptor beta chains from a single sample sequenced in a study of glioma-infiltrating T cells. TCR alpha and beta CDR3 regions were amplified from RNA using iRepertoire nested multiplex PCR. TCRdb itself ran the multiplex PCR reads through MiXCR, one entry per CDR3 protein. The repertoire holds 300,000 to 400,000 distinct CDR3 sequences, 35% to 45% seen once, with about 11% in the top ten. The sequencing sample was made of glioma tissue, nonneoplastic brain tissue, or PBMCs (not recorded which). The receptors stem from a human donor with low-grade glioma or glioblastoma, undergoing nonglioma brain surgery, or in good health (not recorded which).

The chain employs TRBV12-3 or TRBV12-4 and TRBJ2-1; the D gene could be TRBD1 or TRBD2 (5 bases each). Trimming cost V 3 bases and J 5 bases, with 5 bases left between them. The CDR3 is 12 amino acids. For the CDR3, the DNA is TGTGCCAGCAGTTTGGGACACAATGAGCAGTTCTTC. As protein: CASSLGHNEQFF.

This clonotype has ten or more counts. The rearrangement links TRBV20-1 to TRBJ2-7; D gene unclear. V lost 4 bases, J lost 2 bases, and 12 bases lay in between. This CDR3 has 13 residues. CDR1 is DFQATT and CDR2 is SNEGSKA in the germline V gene (reference sequence). CDR3 nucleotide sequence: TGCAGTGCTATTCTCTCCGGAGCCTACGAGCAGTACTTC. As protein: CSAILSGAYEQYF.

The chain links TRBV28 to TRBJ2-7; unclear D gene. Trimming removed 4 bases at V and 5 bases at J, with 15 bases between. Germline V gives CDR1 MDHEN, CDR2 SYDVKM. The length of the CDR3 is 14 residues. In nucleotides, the CDR3 is TGTGCCAGCAGTTCGCCACCCTTCCTCCACGAGCAGTACTTC. This codes for CASSSPPFLHEQYF.

This clonotype was picked up a small number of times. The chain carries TRBV6-4 and TRBJ2-1; 8 nucleotides agree with TRBD2. V was clipped by 6 bases and J by 5 bases; unmatched bases: 18. This CDR3 is built from 18 residues. Germline V gives CDR1 MRHNA, CDR2 SNTAGT. The CDR3 region is CASSLPPGLARRDNEQFF. DNA for the CDR3: TGTGCCAGCAGCCTACCCCCCGGACTAGCTCGTCGGGACAATGAGCAGTTCTTC.

This clonotype was counted between two and nine times. J is TRBJ1-1 and V is TRBV10-3; the D gene is possibly TRBD1 (6 bases). CDR1 and CDR2 (germline): ENHRY, SYGVKD. The CDR3 runs to 14 residues. Trimming took 7 bases from V and 5 from J, leaving 17 bases between them. This CDR3 is CAIKPRGAKTEAFF. DNA for the CDR3: TGTGCCATCAAACCTCGGGGGGCTAAGACTGAAGCTTTCTTT.

This clonotype came up many times. V and J are TRBV12-3 or TRBV12-4 and TRBJ1-5; D gene ambiguous. The CDR3 covers 13 residues. V shed 0 bases and J shed 7 bases, with 7 bases lying between them. The CDR3 reads CASSLALGQPQHF. The CDR3 DNA is TGTGCCAGCAGTTTAGCGCTGGGGCAGCCCCAGCATTTT.

Details on this clonotype: A read error is possible here, since a much larger clone lies one base away. The genes are TRBV25-1 and TRBJ1-1, with 10 bases aligning to TRBD1. CDR3 size: 15 residues. Germline V gene data show CDR1 as MGHDK and CDR2 as SYGVNS. V lost 6 bases, J lost 4 bases, and 8 bases stayed unmatched. As DNA, the CDR3 is TGTGCCAGCAGCCAGACAGGGGGCAGGAGCACTGAAGCTTTCTTT. It yields the protein CASSQTGGRSTEAFF.

This clonotype was picked up a small number of times. This rearrangement joins TRBV7-2 to TRBJ2-7, with D hard to call. Germline V gives CDR1 SGHTA, CDR2 FQGNSA. The CDR3 loop spans 15 amino acids. Trimming cost V 7 bases and J 0 bases, with 16 bases left between them. In nucleotides, the CDR3 is TGTGCCAGCAACCTTAGGGCAGGTCCCTCCTACGAGCAGTACTTC. It specifies CASNLRAGPSYEQYF.

This clonotype was counted at least ten times. The chain uses TRBV6-1 and TRBJ2-2, with 11 bases matching TRBD2. Germline V gene sequence: CDR1 MNHNS, CDR2 SASEGT. With 5 bases clipped from V and 3 bases from J, the junction kept 2 bases outside the gene matches. This CDR3 is 15 amino acids long. The CDR3 sequence: CASSPTSGDTGELFF. DNA for the CDR3: TGTGCCAGCAGTCCGACTAGCGGGGACACCGGGGAGCTGTTTTTT.

To note about this clonotype: Just one base apart from a much larger clone, this may be a read error. The genes are TRBV27 and TRBJ1-6, with D unresolved. This CDR3 has 14 amino acids. Looked up from germline, CDR1 is MNHEY and CDR2 is SMNVEV (reference sequence). This CDR3 is CASSFISQNSLLHF. DNA for the CDR3: TGTGCCAGCAGTTTTATCAGTCAAAATTCACTCCTCCACTTT.

The table lists this clonotype with a few counts. The rearrangement joins TRBV20-1 to TRBJ1-2; D gene uncertain. The CDR3 length is 14 residues. V dropped 6 bases and J dropped 7 bases, with 21 bases sitting between them. Germline V gene sequence: CDR1 DFQATT, CDR2 SNEGSKA (reference sequence). The CDR3 loop reads CSAQTGWQSGGYTF. The DNA of the CDR3 is TGCAGTGCCCAGACGGGGTGGCAATCGGGTGGCTACACCTTC.

This clonotype was counted between two and nine times. The rearrangement uses TRBV4-3 and TRBJ2-5; 8 bases fit TRBD1. This CDR3 spans 13 amino acids. Germline V lookup: CDR1 LGHNA, CDR2 YSLEER. V was pared by 2 bases and J by 5 bases, with 1 base of the junction left unmatched. The CDR3 is CASSQRQGETQYF. As DNA, the CDR3 is TGCGCCAGCAGCCAACGACAGGGGGAGACCCAGTACTTC.

As for this clonotype: This may stem from a read error, because a much larger clone lies one nucleotide away. The chain links TRBV20-1 to TRBJ2-1; no firm D call. CDR1 and CDR2 (germline): DFQATT, SNEGSKA (reference sequence). V was trimmed by 7 bases and J by 7 bases, leaving 23 bases between them. This CDR3 comprises 15 residues. The CDR3 here is CSDSLDRDSSNEQFF. CDR3 bases: TGCAGTGATTCTTTGGACCGAGACTCGTCGAATGAGCAGTTCTTC.

For this clonotype: A much larger clone sits a single nucleotide away, making a read error possible. The chain is built from TRBV28 and TRBJ2-3, with 7 bases fitting TRBD1. The V gene end was trimmed by 2 bases and the J gene end by 8 bases; junction bases not matched to a gene: 10. The CDR3 has 15 amino acids. Germline V gene data show CDR1 as MDHEN and CDR2 as SYDVKM. CDR3 DNA: TGTGCCAGCAGTTTAGGGGACAGCATACTAGGTACGCAGTATTTT. It specifies CASSLGDSILGTQYF.

The chain couples TRBV27 to TRBJ2-5, with 9 bases aligning to TRBD1. This CDR3 is built from 14 residues. Germline-derived CDR1 and CDR2 are MNHEY and SMNVEV (reference sequence). V gave up 6 bases and J gave up 2 bases; unmatched junction bases: 4. CDR3 loop: CASSRTGAQETQYF. The CDR3 DNA is TGTGCCAGCAGCCGGACAGGGGCGCAAGAGACCCAGTACTTC.

This clonotype came up many times. The gene calls are TRBV20-1 and TRBJ2-7, with D perhaps given as TRBD1 or TRBD2 (6 bases each). Germline V gene sequence: CDR1 DFQATT, CDR2 SNEGSKA (reference sequence). The CDR3 extends over 13 amino acids. The V end was cut by 4 bases, the J end by 6 bases, with 16 bases between. CDR3 DNA sequence: TGCAGTGCTACCACTCGAGGGGGGTTCGAGCAGTACTTC. As protein: CSATTRGGFEQYF.

This clonotype was detected only a few times. CDR3 sequence (DNA): TGTGCCAGCAGCCAGGGGGGTAGCAATGAGCAGTTCTTC. It is translated as CASSQGGSNEQFF. The rearrangement joins TRBV11-3 to TRBJ2-1; a possible D gene is TRBD1 (7 bases). Trimming cost V 5 bases and J 6 bases, with 11 bases left between them. Germline CDR1 is SGHNT and CDR2 is YENEEA. The CDR3 runs to 13 residues.

This clonotype appeared a few times. J is TRBJ2-2 and V is TRBV12-3 or TRBV12-4, with D possibly being TRBD1 or TRBD2 (6 bases each). This CDR3 region has 15 residues. Between the trimmed V and J ends, which lost 2 bases and 8 bases, there was a span of 15 bases. The CDR3 reads CASSLRGVYKGELFF. CDR3 DNA: TGTGCCAGCAGTTTAAGGGGGGTATACAAGGGGGAGCTGTTTTTT.

This clonotype came up many times. This chain links TRBV6-2 or TRBV6-3 with TRBJ2-1; tentative D call: TRBD2 (5 bases). The CDR3 has 16 amino acids. V lost 2 bases and J lost 6, with 17 bases in between. Germline V gene lookup returns CDR1 MNHEY and CDR2 SVGEGT. The CDR3 is CASSYRRDEPGNEQFF. As DNA, the CDR3 is TGTGCCAGCAGTTACCGACGGGATGAGCCAGGCAATGAGCAGTTCTTC.

About this clonotype: Being one base from a much bigger clone, this may be a read error. The chain employs TRBV6-9 and TRBJ1-5; D is unclear. CDR1 and CDR2 (germline): MNHGY, SVAAGI. The CDR3 loop spans 12 amino acids. DNA for the CDR3: TGTGCCGGCAGTTCGGAGGGTCAGCCCCAGCATTTT. It specifies CAGSSEGQPQHF.

This clonotype showed up many times. V gene TRBV28 combines with J gene TRBJ1-5; possibly TRBD1 for D (5 bases). Trimming shortened V by 7 bases and J by 6 bases, and 10 bases separated the two germline ends. The CDR3 totals 12 residues. Germline values: CDR1 MDHEN, CDR2 SYDVKM. The CDR3 nucleotides are TGTGCCAGCACTCCGGGGGGTCAGCCCCAGCATTTT. Amino acids: CASTPGGQPQHF. The variable domain in full, with the rest retrieved from reference TRBV28 and TRBJ1-5, is DVKVTQSSRYLVKRTGEKVFLECVQDMDHENMFWYRQDPGLGLRLIYFSYDVKMKEKGDIPEGYSVSREKKERFSLILESASTNQTSMYLCASTPGGQPQHFGDGTRLSIL.

The V and J genes are TRBV7-3 and TRBJ2-2; 7 bases are a match to TRBD1. The CDR3 totals 15 residues. Trimming removed 6 bases from V and 1 base from J; junction bases left unmatched: 5. Per the germline V gene, CDR1 is SGHTA and CDR2 is FQGTGA. CDR3 protein: CASSSWTGNTGELFF. CDR3 coding DNA: TGTGCCAGCAGTAGCTGGACAGGGAACACCGGGGAGCTGTTTTTT.

This clonotype was found a few times. The chain couples TRBV20-1 to TRBJ2-5; D is perhaps TRBD1 (5 bases). CDR1 DFQATT and CDR2 SNEGSKA come from the germline V gene (reference sequence). The CDR3 runs to 16 residues. V dropped 2 bases and J dropped 0 bases, with 16 bases sitting between them. The CDR3 coding sequence is TGCAGTGCTAGACGGGCGCCGGACACCCACCAAGAGACCCAGTACTTC. Protein sequence: CSARRAPDTHQETQYF.

V and J are TRBV7-3 and TRBJ2-1, with 11 bases identical to TRBD1. The CDR3 has 15 amino acids. Germline lookup yields CDR1 SGHTA and CDR2 FQGTGA. V gave up 0 bases and J gave up 8 bases; unmatched junction bases: 3. In nucleotides, the CDR3 is TGTGCCAGCAGCTTAACCCGGGACAGGGGGGATGAGCAGTTCTTC. It yields the protein CASSLTRDRGDEQFF.

Regarding this clonotype: The junction and the germline gene differ at one end; a read error may be behind it. The gene calls are TRBV6-6 and TRBJ2-5, with TRBD1 matching 7 bases. The J call is doubtful: the DNA matches TRBJ2-7 better. Germline loops: CDR1 MNHNY, CDR2 SVGAGI (reference sequence). The CDR3 is 14 amino acids. CDR3 sequence reads: CTSRLLRDSYEQYF. In DNA form, the CDR3 reads TGTACCAGCAGGTTATTAAGGGACAGCTACGAGCAGTACTTC.

The chain recombines TRBV27 with TRBJ2-1, with 11 bases that match TRBD1. V was pared by 5 bases and J by 5 bases, with 11 bases of the junction left unmatched. Germline CDR1 is MNHEY and CDR2 is SMNVEV (reference sequence). This CDR3 region has 17 residues. CDR3 protein: CASSEAWGDRGNNEQFF. For the CDR3, the DNA is TGTGCCAGCAGTGAAGCTTGGGGGGACAGGGGGAACAATGAGCAGTTCTTC.

The table lists this clonotype with many counts. The V gene is TRBV7-2, the J gene TRBJ1-6; D gene unclear. The V and J ends lost 1 base and 8 bases respectively, with 3 bases between them. The germline gives CDR1 SGHTA, CDR2 FQGNSA. The CDR3 runs to 12 residues. The CDR3 coding sequence is TGTGCCAGCAGCTTAGATGATTCACCCCTCCACTTT. Translating gives CASSLDDSPLHF.

This rearrangement joins TRBV6-2 or TRBV6-3 to TRBJ1-6; weak D call: TRBD1 (5 bases). The CDR3 is 14 amino acids. The V and J ends lost 8 bases and 8 bases respectively, with 16 bases between them. The V gene's germline CDR1 is MNHEY and CDR2 SVGEGT. The CDR3 spells CASSPSGFDSPLHF. The CDR3, as DNA: TGTGCCAGCTCACCCTCAGGGTTTGATTCACCCCTCCACTTT.

Only a few counts were recorded for this clonotype. The chain has TRBV12-3 or TRBV12-4 and TRBJ1-1, with D possibly being TRBD1 (6 bases). This CDR3 region has 12 residues. The V end lost 5 bases, the J end lost 6 bases, and 10 bases lay between the germline ends. DNA for the CDR3: TGTGCCAGCAGTCCATGGACAGCTGAAGCTTTCTTT. Its translation is CASSPWTAEAFF.

This clonotype has a single count. This clone may be a read error of a much larger clone one base away. This likely comes from a read error, as the CDR3 has no conserved phenylalanine or tryptophan at its end. The chain couples TRBV28 to TRBJ1-1, with 7 bases lining up with TRBD1. From germline, CDR1 is MDHEN and CDR2 SYDVKM. The CDR3 covers 15 residues. The junction had 6 bases not matched to a gene; V was cut back by 0 bases and J by 5 bases. CDR3 residues: CASSLWGTGDTEAFL. CDR3 nucleotide sequence: TGTGCCAGCAGTTTATGGGGCACAGGGGATACTGAAGCTTTCCTT.

The chain carries TRBV11-2 and TRBJ1-1; a weak D match, TRBD1 (6 bases). The ends were cut back, 4 bases at V and 7 bases at J, with 16 bases in the middle. CDR3 length equals 14 residues. Germline CDR1 and CDR2: SGHAT and FQNNGV. The CDR3 region is CASSSQGWVGEAFF. The CDR3 coding sequence is TGTGCCAGCAGCTCACAGGGTTGGGTTGGTGAAGCTTTCTTT.